A selection of T cell receptor beta chains follows, all from one sample in a study of technical replicates of blood from a few donors. Assay: immunoSEQ multiplex PCR; the TCRdb copy retains only in-frame clones and omits some. The sample lists more than 90,000 clones, approximately 94% occurring once. Sequenced material: T cells isolated from PBMCs. The receptors come from a human donor in good health. Each CDR3 is given with its conserved first and last residue. Fields, in order: CDR3 DNA, CDR3 protein, J gene, clone size, D gene, V gene. D genes are given only for firm matches. Some rows have no size entry. The others give once, few or many, or a class for an expanded clone.

CDR3 DNA: TGTGCCAGCAGTTATCAGGGATCCAATGAGCAGTTCTTC
CDR3 protein: CASSYQGSNEQFF
J gene: TRBJ2-1
clone size: once
D gene: -
V gene: TRBV6-5

CDR3 DNA: TGTGCCAGCAGATACGAACACGTAAGCAATCAGCCCCAGCATTTT
CDR3 protein: CASRYEHVSNQPQHF
J gene: TRBJ1-5
clone size: -
D gene: -
V gene: TRBV6-5

CDR3 DNA: TGTGCCACCAGCAGAGAGGGACCCAGGGGTCAAAATCAGCCCCAGCATTTT
CDR3 protein: CATSREGPRGQNQPQHF
J gene: TRBJ1-5
clone size: once
D gene: -
V gene: TRBV15

CDR3 DNA: TGTGCCAGCAGTGAAGCTGTCCGGGGACAGGGGAACTACGAGCAGTACTTC
CDR3 protein: CASSEAVRGQGNYEQYF
J gene: TRBJ2-7
clone size: once
D gene: TRBD1
V gene: TRBV6-1

CDR3 DNA: TGCAGCGTCGAACCCCAGAAAAACATACGGAGGTCGGAGACCCAGTACTTC
CDR3 protein: CSVEPQKNIRRSETQYF
J gene: TRBJ2-5
clone size: -
D gene: -
V gene: TRBV29-1

CDR3 DNA: TGCGCCAGCAGCCCCGCGGGACAGGGAGTTGGAAACACCATATATTTT
CDR3 protein: CASSPAGQGVGNTIYF
J gene: TRBJ1-3
clone size: -
D gene: TRBD1
V gene: TRBV5-1

CDR3 DNA: TGTGCCAGCAGCGATGACAGGGGAGGGCTAACTGGAAACACCATATATTTT
CDR3 protein: CASSDDRGGLTGNTIYF
J gene: TRBJ1-3
clone size: -
D gene: TRBD1
V gene: TRBV9

CDR3 DNA: TGTGCCAGCAGGACAGGGAAAAACATTCAGTACTTC
CDR3 protein: CASRTGKNIQYF
J gene: TRBJ2-4
clone size: -
D gene: TRBD1
V gene: TRBV27

CDR3 DNA: TGCGCCAGCACTTCGACGGACAGGTTTTACGAGCAGTACTTC
CDR3 protein: CASTSTDRFYEQYF
J gene: TRBJ2-7
clone size: -
D gene: TRBD1
V gene: TRBV5-1

CDR3 DNA: TGTGCCAGCAGTTTACCCCTCGGACAGGGGAGAGGGGAAAAACTGTTTTTT
CDR3 protein: CASSLPLGQGRGEKLFF
J gene: TRBJ1-4
clone size: -
D gene: TRBD1
V gene: TRBV28

CDR3 DNA: TGTGCCAGCAGCCAAGTCATAGCGGGTACAGATACGCAGTATTTT
CDR3 protein: CASSQVIAGTDTQYF
J gene: TRBJ2-3
clone size: -
D gene: TRBD2
V gene: TRBV4-2

CDR3 DNA: TGTGCCAGCAGCTTTTTAGGGGCCAACGAGCAGTACTTC
CDR3 protein: CASSFLGANEQYF
J gene: TRBJ2-7
clone size: -
D gene: -
V gene: TRBV7-9

CDR3 DNA: TGCGCCAGCAGCCCCGGCGCGGACACTGAAGCTTTCTTT
CDR3 protein: CASSPGADTEAFF
J gene: TRBJ1-1
clone size: -
D gene: -
V gene: TRBV5-1

CDR3 DNA: TGTGCCAGCAGCCAAGCCACAGGGGCGGGAGGGTCCTACGAGCAGTACTTC
CDR3 protein: CASSQATGAGGSYEQYF
J gene: TRBJ2-7
clone size: -
D gene: TRBD2
V gene: TRBV4-2

CDR3 DNA: TGTGCCAGCACCAAACTAGCGGGGGGTTCAGATACGCAGTATTTT
CDR3 protein: CASTKLAGGSDTQYF
J gene: TRBJ2-3
clone size: -
D gene: TRBD2
V gene: TRBV5-6

CDR3 DNA: TGTGCCAGCAGTCCTCGTCTAGCGGGAGGGCAAGAGACCCAGTACTTC
CDR3 protein: CASSPRLAGGQETQYF
J gene: TRBJ2-5
clone size: -
D gene: TRBD2
V gene: TRBV27

CDR3 DNA: TGTGCCAGCAGCCGTGGACTTACTCAAGAGACCCAGTACTTC
CDR3 protein: CASSRGLTQETQYF
J gene: TRBJ2-5
clone size: -
D gene: -
V gene: TRBV11-3

CDR3 DNA: TGTGCCAGCAGCACTCGGGAGGGGGCCAGACAAGAGACCCAGTACTTC
CDR3 protein: CASSTREGARQETQYF
J gene: TRBJ2-5
clone size: -
D gene: -
V gene: TRBV14

CDR3 DNA: TGTGCCTGGAGGAACGCCGCGAACAGGGGAGAGGATGGCTACACCTTC
CDR3 protein: CAWRNAANRGEDGYTF
J gene: TRBJ1-2
clone size: -
D gene: TRBD1
V gene: TRBV30

CDR3 DNA: TGCGCCAGCAGTGGACTATTTGGCGGGAGGGCCTTTTTCCGTTGTGAGCAGTTCTTC
CDR3 protein: CASSGLFGGRAFFRCEQFF
J gene: TRBJ2-1
clone size: -
D gene: TRBD2
V gene: TRBV10-1

CDR3 DNA: TGTGCCAGCAGCTCTGACAGGGTCGCCTATAATTCACCCCTCCACTTT
CDR3 protein: CASSSDRVAYNSPLHF
J gene: TRBJ1-6
clone size: -
D gene: TRBD1
V gene: TRBV28

CDR3 DNA: TGTGCCAGCAGTCCAAGGTTGGGGAGCTCCTACGAGCAGTACTTC
CDR3 protein: CASSPRLGSSYEQYF
J gene: TRBJ2-7
clone size: -
D gene: -
V gene: TRBV28

CDR3 DNA: TGCAGCGTTGTTATTGGGAAGACCCCGGGGTACGAGCAGTACTTC
CDR3 protein: CSVVIGKTPGYEQYF
J gene: TRBJ2-7
clone size: -
D gene: -
V gene: TRBV29-1

CDR3 DNA: TGTGCCAGCAGTGAATGGGGGACAGGGAGCCACACCGGGGAGCTGTTTTTT
CDR3 protein: CASSEWGTGSHTGELFF
J gene: TRBJ2-2
clone size: -
D gene: TRBD1
V gene: TRBV25-1

CDR3 DNA: TGCGCCAGCAGCTTGGGGTCAGGGACAGACCAGTACTTC
CDR3 protein: CASSLGSGTDQYF
J gene: TRBJ2-4
clone size: -
D gene: TRBD1
V gene: TRBV5-1

CDR3 DNA: TGTGCCAGCAGTGACATTAGAGAAGCTTTCTTT
CDR3 protein: CASSDIREAFF
J gene: TRBJ1-1
clone size: -
D gene: -
V gene: TRBV2

CDR3 DNA: TGTGCCAGCAGCTTAGATCTGCAGGGGCGAGGAGAGACCCAGTACTTC
CDR3 protein: CASSLDLQGRGETQYF
J gene: TRBJ2-5
clone size: once
D gene: -
V gene: TRBV11-2

CDR3 DNA: TGTGCCAGCAGCACCCGTACAGGGGACGATGAGCAGTTCTTC
CDR3 protein: CASSTRTGDDEQFF
J gene: TRBJ2-1
clone size: -
D gene: TRBD1
V gene: TRBV7-2

CDR3 DNA: TGTGCCAGCAGCGTCACAGGGGTCATGAACACTGAAGCTTTCTTT
CDR3 protein: CASSVTGVMNTEAFF
J gene: TRBJ1-1
clone size: -
D gene: TRBD1
V gene: TRBV9

CDR3 DNA: TGCGCCAGCAGCTTGTTCGGACAGTACGCTAGCACAGATACGCAGTATTTT
CDR3 protein: CASSLFGQYASTDTQYF
J gene: TRBJ2-3
clone size: -
D gene: -
V gene: TRBV5-1

CDR3 DNA: TGTGCCATCAGTGTATACCAGGCCAACTATGGCTACACCTTC
CDR3 protein: CAISVYQANYGYTF
J gene: TRBJ1-2
clone size: -
D gene: -
V gene: TRBV10-3

CDR3 DNA: TGTGCCAGCAGCCAAGATTCTGGACTAGCGGTCCAAGAGACCCAGTACTTC
CDR3 protein: CASSQDSGLAVQETQYF
J gene: TRBJ2-5
clone size: -
D gene: TRBD2
V gene: TRBV4-2

CDR3 DNA: TGTGCCAGCAACAGGGAAGAGACCCAGTACTTC
CDR3 protein: CASNREETQYF
J gene: TRBJ2-5
clone size: -
D gene: -
V gene: TRBV2

CDR3 DNA: TGCGCCAGCAGCCAAGACGCGAGCCCCAGCACAGATACGCAGTATTTT
CDR3 protein: CASSQDASPSTDTQYF
J gene: TRBJ2-3
clone size: once
D gene: -
V gene: TRBV4-1

CDR3 DNA: TGCAGCGTTGTGGCAGGGGTGCAGTCGCGGGAGCTGTTTTTT
CDR3 protein: CSVVAGVQSRELFF
J gene: TRBJ2-2
clone size: -
D gene: -
V gene: TRBV29-1

CDR3 DNA: TGTGCCAGCAGCGCGACGGTGGGCAGTGGGGCCAACGTCCTGACTTTC
CDR3 protein: CASSATVGSGANVLTF
J gene: TRBJ2-6
clone size: -
D gene: -
V gene: TRBV4-2

CDR3 DNA: TGTGCCAGCAGTAAGGGACAGGGGGCCGACGGGGTGGTTGAAGCTTTCTTT
CDR3 protein: CASSKGQGADGVVEAFF
J gene: TRBJ1-1
clone size: -
D gene: TRBD1
V gene: TRBV5-4

CDR3 DNA: TGTGCCAGCAGTGAAGTAGGGACTAGCGGGAGGAGGTTAGCAGATACGCAGTATTTT
CDR3 protein: CASSEVGTSGRRLADTQYF
J gene: TRBJ2-3
clone size: -
D gene: TRBD2
V gene: TRBV2

CDR3 DNA: TGTGCCATCAGTGATGACTTATCTGGAAACACCATATATTTT
CDR3 protein: CAISDDLSGNTIYF
J gene: TRBJ1-3
clone size: -
D gene: -
V gene: TRBV10-3

CDR3 DNA: TGTGCCAGCAGCAAGAGATCCTCTGAAGCTTTCTTT
CDR3 protein: CASSKRSSEAFF
J gene: TRBJ1-1
clone size: few
D gene: -
V gene: TRBV7-9

CDR3 DNA: TGTGCCAGCAGTGAAGCGACCCTAGGAGGGGAGACCCAGTACTTC
CDR3 protein: CASSEATLGGETQYF
J gene: TRBJ2-5
clone size: -
D gene: -
V gene: TRBV6-1

CDR3 DNA: TGCGCCAGCTCTCAAGACTCCAAAGAGACCCAGTACTTC
CDR3 protein: CASSQDSKETQYF
J gene: TRBJ2-5
clone size: -
D gene: -
V gene: TRBV5-1

CDR3 DNA: TGCGCCAGCAGCCAAGACCCGGGGAGGGCGCCCTACGAGCAGTACTTC
CDR3 protein: CASSQDPGRAPYEQYF
J gene: TRBJ2-7
clone size: -
D gene: TRBD2
V gene: TRBV4-1

CDR3 DNA: TGTGCCAGCAGTTCCCCTAGCGGGAGTAGCGACGAGCAGTACTTC
CDR3 protein: CASSSPSGSSDEQYF
J gene: TRBJ2-7
clone size: -
D gene: TRBD2
V gene: TRBV6-5

CDR3 DNA: TGTGCCAGCAGTGAATGGGCAGGGTTGAGCTCCTACGAGCAGTACTTC
CDR3 protein: CASSEWAGLSSYEQYF
J gene: TRBJ2-7
clone size: -
D gene: -
V gene: TRBV6-1

CDR3 DNA: TGTGCCAGCAGCGTAGTGGGGACAGGGTCCCGCAATGAGCAGTTCTTC
CDR3 protein: CASSVVGTGSRNEQFF
J gene: TRBJ2-1
clone size: -
D gene: TRBD1
V gene: TRBV9

CDR3 DNA: TGTGCCAGCAGTATTTTGTCCCCCGGGGAGACCCAGTACTTC
CDR3 protein: CASSILSPGETQYF
J gene: TRBJ2-5
clone size: -
D gene: -
V gene: TRBV28

CDR3 DNA: TGTGCCAGCAGTGACAGGGAGGCTGAAGCTTTCTTT
CDR3 protein: CASSDREAEAFF
J gene: TRBJ1-1
clone size: few
D gene: -
V gene: TRBV6-1

CDR3 DNA: TGTGCCAGCAGCTGGAAGACTAGCGGGTCTCCCTACAATGAGCAGTTCTTC
CDR3 protein: CASSWKTSGSPYNEQFF
J gene: TRBJ2-1
clone size: -
D gene: TRBD2
V gene: TRBV11-3